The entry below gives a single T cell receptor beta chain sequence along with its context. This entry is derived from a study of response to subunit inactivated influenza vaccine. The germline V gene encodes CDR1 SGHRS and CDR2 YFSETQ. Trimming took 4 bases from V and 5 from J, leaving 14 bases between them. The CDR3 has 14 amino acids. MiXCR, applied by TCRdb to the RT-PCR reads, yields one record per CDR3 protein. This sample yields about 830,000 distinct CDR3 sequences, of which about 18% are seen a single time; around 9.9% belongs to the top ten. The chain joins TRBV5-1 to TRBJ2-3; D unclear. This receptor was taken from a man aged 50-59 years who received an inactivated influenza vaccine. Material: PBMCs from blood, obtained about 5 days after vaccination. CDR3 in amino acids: CASSLPPVEDTQYF. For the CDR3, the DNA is TGCGCCAGCAGCCTTCCTCCGGTGGAAGATACGCAGTATTTT.